The rows below give T cell receptor beta chains drawn from one sample of a study of blood T cell repertoires in COVID-19. The assay was immunoSEQ multiplex PCR, and TCRdb's table has in-frame clones only and misses some. The sample shows around 70,000 clones, 80% to 90% of them seen only once. Sequencing was carried out using peripheral blood. The receptors here all came from an elderly woman with active or convalescent COVID-19. Both conserved end residues are part of each CDR3. The D gene is left open where the match is weak. Clone size, where shown, is once, few, many, or a class for clones that have expanded.

V gene	D gene	J gene	clone size	CDR3 protein	CDR3 DNA
TRBV5-4	.	TRBJ2-6	.	CASSLDPGGANVLTF	TGTGCCAGCAGCTTGGATCCGGGAGGGGCCAACGTCCTGACTTTC
TRBV10-3	.	TRBJ1-3	.	CAISDQVQGIFLSGNTIYF	TGTGCCATCAGTGACCAAGTCCAGGGAATATTCCTCTCTGGAAACACCATATATTTT
TRBV9	TRBD1	TRBJ2-1	once	CASSVGTGRNEQFF	TGTGCCAGCAGCGTAGGGACAGGCAGAAATGAGCAGTTCTTC
TRBV19	TRBD1	TRBJ2-6	.	CASSHRGAPAGANVLTF	TGTGCCAGTAGTCACAGGGGGGCGCCGGCCGGGGCCAACGTCCTGACTTTC
TRBV5-6	.	TRBJ1-5	.	CASSNRRTGYYSNQPQHF	TGTGCCAGCAGCAATCGCCGCACAGGGTACTATAGCAATCAGCCCCAGCATTTT
TRBV7-2	TRBD2	TRBJ2-7	.	CASSVGRGLAGGKNEQYF	TGTGCCAGCAGCGTAGGCAGGGGACTAGCGGGAGGGAAAAACGAGCAGTACTTC
TRBV5-1	.	TRBJ1-3	.	CASSLYSDRGNTIYF	TGCGCCAGCAGCTTGTACTCCGATAGAGGAAACACCATATATTTT
TRBV2	.	TRBJ2-3	once	CASRGRFTDTQYF	TGTGCCAGCAGGGGGCGGTTCACAGATACGCAGTATTTT
TRBV5-1	.	TRBJ1-2	.	CASSLVTGLDYGYTF	TGCGCCAGCAGCTTGGTCACAGGGTTAGACTATGGCTACACCTTC
TRBV6-4	TRBD1	TRBJ1-2	.	CASSTDRGMGGYTF	TGTGCCAGCTCAACGGACAGGGGAATGGGTGGCTACACCTTC
TRBV5-4	.	TRBJ1-3	.	CASSRAGVGSGNTIYF	TGTGCCAGCAGCAGGGCGGGGGTCGGCTCTGGAAACACCATATATTTT
TRBV5-4	.	TRBJ1-6	few	CASTVGGAGNSPLHF	TGTGCCAGCACCGTGGGGGGGGCTGGAAATTCACCCCTCCACTTT
TRBV2	TRBD2	TRBJ2-3	.	CASSEELAASTDTQYF	TGTGCCAGCAGTGAAGAACTAGCGGCTAGCACAGATACGCAGTATTTT
TRBV5-1	TRBD2	TRBJ2-1	once	CASRGLAGGGEQFF	TGCGCCAGCAGGGGACTAGCGGGAGGGGGCGAGCAGTTCTTC
TRBV19	TRBD1	TRBJ2-7	.	CASRGQGFYEQYF	TGTGCCAGTAGGGGACAGGGTTTCTACGAGCAGTACTTC
TRBV7-8	TRBD1	TRBJ1-4	.	CASSSTGEAEKLFF	TGTGCCAGCAGCTCGACAGGGGAGGCTGAAAAACTGTTTTTT
TRBV7-9	TRBD2	TRBJ2-1	.	CASSLGTSDYNEQFF	TGTGCCAGCAGCTTAGGGACTAGCGACTACAATGAGCAGTTCTTC
TRBV7-3	.	TRBJ2-3	.	CASSLKGGTQYF	TGTGCCAGCAGCTTAAAGGGAGGTACGCAGTATTTT
TRBV2	.	TRBJ1-4	.	CASSENGVRSEKLFF	TGTGCCAGCAGTGAAAATGGAGTAAGGTCTGAAAAACTGTTTTTT
TRBV6-5	.	TRBJ1-1	.	CASSPQGKDEAFF	TGTGCCAGCAGTCCCCAGGGGAAGGATGAAGCTTTCTTT
TRBV7-9	.	TRBJ1-3	.	CASSPGGSSGNTIYF	TGTGCCAGCAGCCCCGGGGGGAGCTCTGGAAACACCATATATTTT
TRBV7-2	.	TRBJ2-5	.	CASSLTGDGTQYF	TGTGCCAGCAGCTTAACAGGAGATGGGACCCAGTACTTC
TRBV10-1	.	TRBJ2-7	.	CASSDGRGVGYEQYF	TGCGCCAGCAGTGACGGCAGGGGGGTTGGCTACGAGCAGTACTTC
TRBV18	.	TRBJ2-7	.	CASSTGLSSYEQYF	TGTGCCAGCTCAACAGGTCTGAGCTCCTACGAGCAGTACTTC
TRBV5-1	TRBD2	TRBJ2-7	.	CASSPQLNSGGAFDVKQYF	TGCGCCAGCAGCCCCCAGTTGAATAGCGGGGGGGCCTTTGACGTCAAGCAGTACTTC
TRBV6-2/TRBV6-3	TRBD1	TRBJ1-4	few	CASSILGTVTNEKLFF	TGTGCCAGCAGCATTCTCGGGACAGTTACAAATGAAAAACTGTTTTTT
TRBV7-9	TRBD1	TRBJ1-6	few	CASSLALTGPGSPLHF	TGTGCCAGCAGCTTAGCCCTGACAGGGCCGGGGTCACCCCTCCACTTT
TRBV20-1	.	TRBJ2-7	.	CSARATYEQYF	TGCAGTGCTAGAGCCACTTACGAGCAGTACTTC
TRBV29-1	.	TRBJ2-2	.	CSVVVGLGGGAEPNTGELFF	TGCAGCGTTGTTGTGGGATTGGGAGGGGGAGCGGAGCCGAACACCGGGGAGCTGTTTTTT